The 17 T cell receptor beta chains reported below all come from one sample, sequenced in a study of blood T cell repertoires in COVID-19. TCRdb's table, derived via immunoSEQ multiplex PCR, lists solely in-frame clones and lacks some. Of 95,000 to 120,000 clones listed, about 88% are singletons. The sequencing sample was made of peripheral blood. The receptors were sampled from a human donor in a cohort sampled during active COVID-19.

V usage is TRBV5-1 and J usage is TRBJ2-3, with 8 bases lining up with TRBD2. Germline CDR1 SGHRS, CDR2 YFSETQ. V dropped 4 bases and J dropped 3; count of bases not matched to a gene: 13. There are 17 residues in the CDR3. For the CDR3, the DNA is TGCGCCAGCAGCGTACTACCCGGGACTAGAACAACAGATACGCAGTATTTT. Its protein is CASSVLPGTRTTDTQYF.

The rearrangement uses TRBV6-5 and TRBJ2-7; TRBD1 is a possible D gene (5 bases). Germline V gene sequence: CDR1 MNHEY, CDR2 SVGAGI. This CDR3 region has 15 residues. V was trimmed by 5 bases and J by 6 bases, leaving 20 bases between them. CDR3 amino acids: CASSRSGLAQGEQYF. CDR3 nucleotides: TGTGCCAGCAGTCGGTCAGGGCTCGCCCAGGGCGAGCAGTACTTC.

CDR3 loop: CASSPTRAGNTIYF. In DNA form, the CDR3 reads TGTGCCAGCAGCCCGACCAGGGCTGGAAACACCATATATTTT. V gene TRBV6-5 combines with J gene TRBJ1-3; tentative D call: TRBD1 (5 bases). This CDR3 contains 14 residues. Looked up from germline, CDR1 is MNHEY and CDR2 is SVGAGI. V lost 6 bases and J 2 bases, leaving 11 bases between the germline ends.

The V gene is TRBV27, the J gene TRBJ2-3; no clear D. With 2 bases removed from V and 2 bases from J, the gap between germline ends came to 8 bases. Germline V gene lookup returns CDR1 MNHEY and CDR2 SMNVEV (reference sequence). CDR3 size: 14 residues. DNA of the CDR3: TGTGCCAGCAGTTTAGGCCTCTCCACAGATACGCAGTATTTT. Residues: CASSLGLSTDTQYF.

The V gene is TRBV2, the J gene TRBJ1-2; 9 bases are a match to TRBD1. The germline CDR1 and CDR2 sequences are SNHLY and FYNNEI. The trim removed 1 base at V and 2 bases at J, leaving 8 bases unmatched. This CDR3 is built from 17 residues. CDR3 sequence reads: CASSEVERTGVNYGYTF. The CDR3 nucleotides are TGTGCCAGCAGTGAAGTTGAAAGGACAGGGGTGAACTATGGCTACACCTTC.

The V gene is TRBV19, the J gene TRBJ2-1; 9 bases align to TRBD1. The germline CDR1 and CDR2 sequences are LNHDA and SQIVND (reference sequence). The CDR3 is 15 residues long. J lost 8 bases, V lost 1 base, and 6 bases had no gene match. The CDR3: CASSIGDRAVYEQFF. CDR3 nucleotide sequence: TGTGCCAGTAGTATAGGGGACAGGGCAGTCTATGAGCAGTTCTTC.

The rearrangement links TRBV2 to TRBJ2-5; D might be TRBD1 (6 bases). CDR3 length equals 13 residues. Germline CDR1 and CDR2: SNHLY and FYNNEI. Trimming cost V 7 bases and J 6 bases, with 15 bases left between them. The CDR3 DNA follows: TGTGCCAGCACACTACTAGGGGGAAAGACCCAGTACTTC. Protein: CASTLLGGKTQYF.

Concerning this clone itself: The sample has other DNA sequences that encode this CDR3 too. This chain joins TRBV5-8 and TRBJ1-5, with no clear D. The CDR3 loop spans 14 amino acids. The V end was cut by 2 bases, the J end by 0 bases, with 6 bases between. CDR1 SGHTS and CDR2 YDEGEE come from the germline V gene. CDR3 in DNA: TGTGCCAGCAGCTTATACTATAGCAATCAGCCCCAGCATTTT. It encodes CASSLYYSNQPQHF.

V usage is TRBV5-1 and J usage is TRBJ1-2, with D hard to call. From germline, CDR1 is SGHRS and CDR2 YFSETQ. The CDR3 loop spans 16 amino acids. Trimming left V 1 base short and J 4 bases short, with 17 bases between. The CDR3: CASSLLGGDFSYGYTF. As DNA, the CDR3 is TGCGCCAGCAGCTTGCTTGGTGGAGACTTTTCCTATGGCTACACCTTC.

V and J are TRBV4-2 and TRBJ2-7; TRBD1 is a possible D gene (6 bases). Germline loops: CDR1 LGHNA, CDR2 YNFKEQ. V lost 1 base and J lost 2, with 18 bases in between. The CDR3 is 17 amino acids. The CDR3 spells CASSQGLGTTSAYEQYF. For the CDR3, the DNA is TGTGCCAGCAGCCAAGGTTTAGGGACAACGTCCGCCTACGAGCAGTACTTC.

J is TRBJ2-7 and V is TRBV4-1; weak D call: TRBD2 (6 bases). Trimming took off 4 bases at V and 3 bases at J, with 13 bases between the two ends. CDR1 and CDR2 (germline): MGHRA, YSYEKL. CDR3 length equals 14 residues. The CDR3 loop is CASSPTPTSYEQYF. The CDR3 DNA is TGCGCCAGCAGCCCTACCCCGACTAGCTACGAGCAGTACTTC.

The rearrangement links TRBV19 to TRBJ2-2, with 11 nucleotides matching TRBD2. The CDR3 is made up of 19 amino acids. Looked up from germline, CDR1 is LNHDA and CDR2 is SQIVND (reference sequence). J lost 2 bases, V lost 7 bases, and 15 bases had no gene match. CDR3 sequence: CASTLGLAGGGGNTGELFF. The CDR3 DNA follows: TGTGCCAGTACCCTGGGGCTAGCGGGAGGAGGGGGAAACACCGGGGAGCTGTTTTTT.

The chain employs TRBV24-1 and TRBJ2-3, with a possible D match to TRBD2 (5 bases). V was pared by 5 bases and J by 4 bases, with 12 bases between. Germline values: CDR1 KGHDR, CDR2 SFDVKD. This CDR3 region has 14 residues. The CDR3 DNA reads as TGTGCCACCAGTGCAGGAGTCGGGGCAGATACGCAGTATTTT. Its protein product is CATSAGVGADTQYF.

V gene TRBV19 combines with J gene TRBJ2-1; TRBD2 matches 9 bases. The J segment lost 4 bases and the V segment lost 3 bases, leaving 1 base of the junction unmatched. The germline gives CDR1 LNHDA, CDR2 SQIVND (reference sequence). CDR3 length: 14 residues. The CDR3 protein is CASSMAGGYNEQFF. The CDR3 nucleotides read TGTGCCAGTAGTATGGCGGGGGGGTACAATGAGCAGTTCTTC.

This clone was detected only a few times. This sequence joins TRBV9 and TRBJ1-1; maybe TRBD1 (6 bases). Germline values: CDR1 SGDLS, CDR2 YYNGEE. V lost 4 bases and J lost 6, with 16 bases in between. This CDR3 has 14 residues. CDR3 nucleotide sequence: TGTGCCAGCAGCCGACCTGGAGGGGGGGCTGAAGCTTTCTTT. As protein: CASSRPGGGAEAFF.

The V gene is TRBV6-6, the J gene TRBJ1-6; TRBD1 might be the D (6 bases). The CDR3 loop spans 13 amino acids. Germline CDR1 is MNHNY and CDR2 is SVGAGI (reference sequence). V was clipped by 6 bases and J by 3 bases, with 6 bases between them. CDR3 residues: CASRDSYNSPLHF. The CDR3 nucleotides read TGTGCCAGCAGGGACAGCTATAATTCACCCCTCCACTTT.

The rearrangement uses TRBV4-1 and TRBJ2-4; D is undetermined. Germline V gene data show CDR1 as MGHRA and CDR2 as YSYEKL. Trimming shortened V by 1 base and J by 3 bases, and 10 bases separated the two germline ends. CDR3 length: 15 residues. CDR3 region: CASSQVLTDKNIQYF. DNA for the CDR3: TGCGCCAGCAGCCAAGTACTAACTGACAAAAACATTCAGTACTTC.